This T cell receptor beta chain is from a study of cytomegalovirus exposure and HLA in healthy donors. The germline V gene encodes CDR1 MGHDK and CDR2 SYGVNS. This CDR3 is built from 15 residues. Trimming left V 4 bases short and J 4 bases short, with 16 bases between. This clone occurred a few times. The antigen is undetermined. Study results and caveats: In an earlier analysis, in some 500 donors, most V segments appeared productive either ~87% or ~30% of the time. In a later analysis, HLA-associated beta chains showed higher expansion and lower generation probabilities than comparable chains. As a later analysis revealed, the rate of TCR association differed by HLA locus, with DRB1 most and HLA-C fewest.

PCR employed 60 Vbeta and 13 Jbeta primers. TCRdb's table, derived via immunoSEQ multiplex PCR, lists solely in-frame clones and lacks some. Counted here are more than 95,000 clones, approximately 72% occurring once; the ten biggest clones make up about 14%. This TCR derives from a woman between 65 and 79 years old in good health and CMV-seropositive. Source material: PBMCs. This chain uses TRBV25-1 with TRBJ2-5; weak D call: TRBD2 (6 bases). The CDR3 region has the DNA TGTGCCAGCAGTGGGGGCCGCGGGAAAGGAGAGACCCAGTACTTC. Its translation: CASSGGRGKGETQYF.